Included here is one T cell receptor beta chain sequence, with context. The sample has other DNA sequences that encode this CDR3 too. This specimen belongs to a study of blood T cell repertoires in COVID-19. Seattle enrolled patients during active infection and tracked them longitudinally. Per the authors' pipeline: For nucleated cells, counts were estimated from reference gene primer amplification. Profiling relied on immunoSEQ multiplex PCR, and the TCRdb table lists in-frame clones only, not all of them. V, J and clone size are those of that table, while D and trimming were read from the DNA. The data contain roughly 100,000 clones, around 90% of them singletons. V shed 0 bases and J shed 2 bases, with 4 bases lying between them. The CDR3 has 13 residues.

This clonotype originated in a human donor with COVID-19, enrolled during active disease. The donor label of this sample is uncertain. Sequencing was done on a sample of peripheral blood. The chain links TRBV12-3 or TRBV12-4 to TRBJ1-2; unclear D gene. The chain's CDR3 is CASSLARNYGYTF. In nucleotides, the CDR3 is TGTGCCAGCAGTTTAGCCAGGAACTATGGCTACACCTTC.